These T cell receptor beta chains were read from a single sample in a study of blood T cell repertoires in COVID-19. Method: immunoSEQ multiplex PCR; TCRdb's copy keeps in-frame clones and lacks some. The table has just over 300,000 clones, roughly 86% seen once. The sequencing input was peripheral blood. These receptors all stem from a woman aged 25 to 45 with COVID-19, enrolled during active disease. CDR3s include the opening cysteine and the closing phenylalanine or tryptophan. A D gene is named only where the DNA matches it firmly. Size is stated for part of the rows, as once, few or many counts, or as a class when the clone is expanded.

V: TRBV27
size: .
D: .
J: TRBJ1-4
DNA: TGTGCCAGCAGTTCTCTTATGGCTGGACTGAGAAAACTGTTTTTT
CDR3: CASSSLMAGLRKLFF

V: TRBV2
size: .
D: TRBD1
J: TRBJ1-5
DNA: TGTGCCAGCAACCTAGGGGGCATGGGCAATCAGCCCCAGCATTTT
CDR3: CASNLGGMGNQPQHF

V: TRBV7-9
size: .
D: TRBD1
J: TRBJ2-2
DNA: TGTGCCAGCAGCTTAAAAGTATGGACAGGGGGGAACACCGGGGAGCTGTTTTTT
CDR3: CASSLKVWTGGNTGELFF

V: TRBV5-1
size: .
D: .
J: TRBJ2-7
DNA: TGCGCCAGCAGCTTGACAGACTCCTACGAGCAGTACTTC
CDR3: CASSLTDSYEQYF

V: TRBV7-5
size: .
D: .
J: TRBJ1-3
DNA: TGTGTCAGAAGCTCGACGACAGGGAGACACTCTGGAAACACCATATATTTT
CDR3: CVRSSTTGRHSGNTIYF

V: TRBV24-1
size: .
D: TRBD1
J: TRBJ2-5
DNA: TGTGCCACCAGTGAACCGGGACAGGGGGCTAGGGAGACCCAGTACTTC
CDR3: CATSEPGQGARETQYF

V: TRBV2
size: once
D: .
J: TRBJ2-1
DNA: TGTGCCAGCAGTGAAAACACCCGCTCCTACAATGAGCAGTTCTTC
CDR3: CASSENTRSYNEQFF

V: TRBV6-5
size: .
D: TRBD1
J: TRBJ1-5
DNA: TGTGCCAGCAGTCAAACCGGGACAGGCAATCAGCCCCAGCATTTT
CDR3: CASSQTGTGNQPQHF

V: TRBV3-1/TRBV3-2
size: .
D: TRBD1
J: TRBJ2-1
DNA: TGTGCCAGCAGCCAAGATCCGGGCAGGGGGACAGATCAGTTCTTC
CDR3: CASSQDPGRGTDQFF

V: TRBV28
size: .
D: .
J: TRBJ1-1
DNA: TGTGCCAGCAGTCCACAGTTACCGAACACTGAAGCTTTCTTT
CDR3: CASSPQLPNTEAFF

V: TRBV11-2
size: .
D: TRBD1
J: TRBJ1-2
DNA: TGTGCCAGCAGCCCCCCGACAGGGCATAAGAGCAACTATGGCTACACCTTC
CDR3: CASSPPTGHKSNYGYTF

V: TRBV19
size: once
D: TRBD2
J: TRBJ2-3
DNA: TGTGCCAGCCTAGCGGGGGGGACCGGAGATACGCAGTATTTT
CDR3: CASLAGGTGDTQYF

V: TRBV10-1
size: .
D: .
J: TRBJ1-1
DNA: TGCGCCAGCAGTGAGTCGGGAGGGGGGAGCGAAGCTTTCTTT
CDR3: CASSESGGGSEAFF

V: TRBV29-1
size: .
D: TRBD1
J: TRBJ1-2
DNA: TGCAGCGCCAGAAACAGACAGGGGAGGAACTATGGCTACACCTTC
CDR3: CSARNRQGRNYGYTF

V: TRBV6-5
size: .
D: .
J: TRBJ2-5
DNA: TGTGCCAGCAGTTACCCGGGGGGCGAGACCCAGTACTTC
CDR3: CASSYPGGETQYF

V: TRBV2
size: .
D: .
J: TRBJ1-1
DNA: TGTGCCAGCAGCTTACAGGTTAACACTGAAGCTTTCTTT
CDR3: CASSLQVNTEAFF

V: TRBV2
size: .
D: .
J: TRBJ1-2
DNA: TGTGCCACCCCGGAGGACGGCAAATATGGCTACACCTTC
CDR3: CATPEDGKYGYTF

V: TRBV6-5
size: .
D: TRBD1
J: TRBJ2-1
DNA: TGTGCCAGCGATTCGGTGACAGGGGCTTTGAATGAGCAGTTCTTC
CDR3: CASDSVTGALNEQFF

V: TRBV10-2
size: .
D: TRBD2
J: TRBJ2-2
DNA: TGCGCCAGCAGTGAGCTAGCGGGGGGGACCGGGGAGCTGTTTTTT
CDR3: CASSELAGGTGELFF

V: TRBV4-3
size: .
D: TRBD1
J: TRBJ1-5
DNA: TGCGCCAGCAGCCAGACAGGGGGGTTTGGTCAGCCCCAGCATTTT
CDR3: CASSQTGGFGQPQHF

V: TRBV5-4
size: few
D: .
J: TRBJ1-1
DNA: TGTGCCAGCAGCCCCCGGTCAGGGAACACTGAAGCTTTCTTT
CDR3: CASSPRSGNTEAFF

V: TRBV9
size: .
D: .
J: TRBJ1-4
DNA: TGTGCCAGCAGCGTAGAACCGGGAGGAACTAATGAAAAACTGTTTTTT
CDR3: CASSVEPGGTNEKLFF

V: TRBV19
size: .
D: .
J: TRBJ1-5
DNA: TGTGCCAGTAGTATCGGGGGGTTCAATCAGCCCCAGCATTTT
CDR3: CASSIGGFNQPQHF

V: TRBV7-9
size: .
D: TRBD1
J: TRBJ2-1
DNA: TGTGCCAGCAGCAGAGGACAGGGGGTCTACAATGAGCAGTTCTTC
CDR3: CASSRGQGVYNEQFF

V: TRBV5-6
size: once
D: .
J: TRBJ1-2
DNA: TGTGCCAGCAGCTTGCTGGGGGAGGATGGCTACACCTTC
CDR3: CASSLLGEDGYTF

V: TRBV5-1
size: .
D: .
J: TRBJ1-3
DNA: TGCGCCAGCAGCCGGGGTCCAGGCGCGGCTGGGGGAAACACCATATATTTT
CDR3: CASSRGPGAAGGNTIYF